This passage covers 5 T cell receptor beta chains from one sample sequenced in a study of T cells in Graves' hyperthyroidism and ophthalmopathy. RNA transcripts provided the source from which TCR beta CDR3 regions were amplified. RT-PCR in the first round (using the HTBI primer set) targeted the TCR CDR3. TCRdb itself ran the multiplex PCR reads through MiXCR, one entry per CDR3 protein. The sample yields 280,000 or so distinct CDR3 sequences, approximately 14% seen once. The sequenced sample was blood. The receptors originated from a woman aged 50 to 60 with Graves' hyperthyroidism that later progressed to Graves' ophthalmopathy.

This clonotype occurred many times. This sequence joins TRBV7-9 and TRBJ2-7, with TRBD1 matching over 11 bases. Germline V gene sequence: CDR1 SEHNR, CDR2 FQNEAQ (reference sequence). Losses at the gene ends were 4 bases for V and 2 bases for J; bases not matched to a gene: 10. CDR3 size: 17 residues. CDR3 nucleotides: TGTGCCAGCAGCTCCCTTAGGGACAGGGGGGGTACCTACGAGCAGTACTTC. Amino acids: CASSSLRDRGGTYEQYF.

V and J are TRBV6-1 and TRBJ2-5; D gene ambiguous. This CDR3 is 11 amino acids long. The ends were cut back, 1 base at V and 13 bases at J, with 10 bases in the middle. Germline V lookup: CDR1 MNHNS, CDR2 SASEGT. The CDR3 is CASSEGPVLYF. As DNA, the CDR3 is TGTGCCAGCAGTGAAGGGCCGGTTTTGTACTTC.

The table lists this clonotype with a few counts. The gene calls are TRBV9 and TRBJ2-2; the match to TRBD2 covers 9 bases. The length of the CDR3 is 15 residues. Losses at the gene ends were 0 bases for V and 5 bases for J; bases not matched to a gene: 2. Per the germline V gene, CDR1 is SGDLS and CDR2 is YYNGEE. The CDR3 bases are TGTGCCAGCAGCGTAGCGCGGGAGGGAACCGGGGAGCTGTTTTTT. Protein product: CASSVAREGTGELFF. Full variable domain (outside the CDR3, taken from reference TRBV9 and TRBJ2-2): DSGVTQTPKHLITATGQRVTLRCSPRSGDLSVYWYQQSLDQGLQFLIQYYNGEERAKGNILERFSAQQFPDLHSELNLSSLELGDSALYFCASSVAREGTGELFFGEGSRLTVL.

The rearrangement joins TRBV20-1 to TRBJ2-5; 13 bases align to TRBD2. Trimming at V came to 6 bases and at J to 4 bases, leaving 8 bases not matched to a gene. The germline V gene has CDR1 DFQATT and CDR2 SNEGSKA (reference sequence). This CDR3 has 15 amino acids. CDR3 sequence reads: CSAFTSGRASETQYF. CDR3 in DNA: TGCAGTGCCTTTACTAGCGGGAGGGCCTCAGAGACCCAGTACTTC.

This clonotype was observed at least ten times. The rearrangement uses TRBV29-1 and TRBJ1-1, with a possible D match to TRBD1 (5 bases). The CDR3 is 14 residues long. V dropped 6 bases and J dropped 4 bases, with 18 bases sitting between them. Germline V gene sequence: CDR1 SQVTM, CDR2 ANQGSEA. The DNA of the CDR3 is TGCAGCGTGGGTAGCAGGGAGATGAGCACTGAAGCTTTCTTT. Its protein product is CSVGSREMSTEAFF.